The 12 T cell receptor beta chains listed next were all sequenced from one sample in a study of T-cell memory formation after mild COVID-19. TCRdb re-analysed the 5' RACE reads in MiXCR, keeping a single row per CDR3 protein. The sample comprises 300,000 to 400,000 distinct CDR3 sequences, approximately 15% of which are singletons, and about 22% rests with the top ten. Material for sequencing was PBMCs or a T cell subset sorted from them (not recorded which). All receptors derive from a man younger than 35 who had mild COVID-19 (a few samples of this study predate the infection). Cell type and time point are not known.

Only a few counts were recorded for this clonotype. The V gene is TRBV15, the J gene TRBJ1-2; 7 bases agree with TRBD1. The trim removed 5 bases at V and 5 bases at J, leaving 2 bases unmatched. Looked up from germline, CDR1 is LNHNV and CDR2 is YYDKDF (reference sequence). CDR3 length equals 12 residues. The CDR3 is CATSRQGYGYTF. CDR3 nucleotides: TGTGCCACCAGCCGACAGGGTTATGGCTACACCTTC.

CDR3 nucleotide sequence: TGCGCCAGCAGCTCGGAGCTAGGGGACTACGAGCAGTACTTC. Translation: CASSSELGDYEQYF. The rearrangement uses TRBV5-1 and TRBJ2-7, with a weak D call TRBD1 (5 bases). The CDR3 spans 14 residues. The germline gives CDR1 SGHRS, CDR2 YFSETQ. Trimming stripped 3 bases from V and 3 bases from J, with 13 bases between.

This clonotype was counted between two and nine times. The rearrangement joins TRBV12-3 or TRBV12-4 to TRBJ2-7; D is undetermined. This CDR3 region has 12 residues. Trimming shortened V by 6 bases and J by 0 bases, and 6 bases separated the two germline ends. This CDR3 is CASSRRSYEQYF. CDR3 bases: TGTGCCAGCAGCCGCCGCTCCTACGAGCAGTACTTC.

The V gene is TRBV5-1, the J gene TRBJ2-1; 8 bases fit TRBD2. The CDR3 totals 13 residues. The germline V gene encodes CDR1 SGHRS and CDR2 YFSETQ. With V trimmed by 1 base and J by 10 bases, 4 bases remained unmatched. The CDR3 loop is CASSLPTSGEQFF. CDR3 nucleotide sequence: TGCGCCAGCAGCTTGCCTACTAGCGGAGAGCAGTTCTTC.

This clonotype has a count of ten or more. The genes are TRBV5-1 and TRBJ2-1; 10 bases fit TRBD2. The CDR3 extends over 15 amino acids. Germline trimming cut 1 base from V and 8 bases from J; bases unmatched to any gene: 6. The germline V gene encodes CDR1 SGHRS and CDR2 YFSETQ. The CDR3 protein is CASSLQSGGGYEQFF. CDR3 nucleotide sequence: TGCGCCAGCAGCTTGCAGAGCGGGGGGGGTTATGAGCAGTTCTTC.

This chain uses TRBV12-5 with TRBJ2-5; tentatively, D is TRBD1 or TRBD2 (6 bases each). The germline CDR1 and CDR2 sequences are LGHNT and FRNRAP. The CDR3 sequence is 14 residues long. V was trimmed by 5 bases and J by 2 bases, leaving 12 bases between them. The DNA of the CDR3 is TGTGCTAGTGGTCCCGGGGGCCAGCAAGAGACCCAGTACTTC. Translated, it gives CASGPGGQQETQYF.

The CDR3, as DNA: TGTGCCAGCAGTGCCCTAGCGGGGGGCTCCTACAATGAGCAGTTCTTC. Its translation is CASSALAGGSYNEQFF. This sequence joins TRBV6-4 and TRBJ2-1; TRBD2 agrees at 11 bases. Losses at the gene ends were 4 bases for V and 0 bases for J; bases not matched to a gene: 2. CDR3 length equals 16 residues. Germline V gene lookup returns CDR1 MRHNA and CDR2 SNTAGT.

CDR3 loop: CASSYNRDTQYF. CDR3 nucleotides: TGTGCCAGCAGTTACAATAGGGATACGCAGTATTTT. This sequence joins TRBV6-5 and TRBJ2-3; D unclear. Trimming cost V 2 bases and J 6 bases, with 6 bases left between them. The CDR3 spans 12 residues. Looked up from germline, CDR1 is MNHEY and CDR2 is SVGAGI.

This clonotype has more than one count but fewer than ten. The CDR3 reads CASSLIRWDSDDSGANVLTF. DNA of the CDR3: TGTGCCAGCAGCTTGATTCGGTGGGACAGCGATGACTCTGGGGCCAACGTCCTGACTTTC. The rearrangement links TRBV7-9 to TRBJ2-6; 7 positions agree with TRBD1. The CDR3 sequence is 20 residues long. Germline V gene data show CDR1 as SEHNR and CDR2 as FQNEAQ (reference sequence). V gave up 3 bases and J gave up 0 bases; unmatched junction bases: 14.

A few counts support this clonotype. V and J are TRBV4-2 and TRBJ2-3; TRBD1 aligns across 8 bases. CDR3 length: 18 amino acids. The ends lost 0 bases at V and 5 bases at J; junction bases unmatched: 13. Germline V CDR1 and CDR2: LGHNA, YNFKEQ. The chain's CDR3 is CASSQDLGGTGELDTQYF. The CDR3 bases are TGTGCCAGCAGCCAAGATCTTGGAGGGACAGGTGAATTAGATACGCAGTATTTT.

This chain links TRBV7-9 with TRBJ2-5; D is possibly TRBD2 (6 bases). The CDR3 totals 16 residues. Deletions cut 0 bases from V and 4 bases from J, with 15 bases between. CDR1 and CDR2 from the germline V gene are SEHNR and FQNEAQ (reference sequence). CDR3 bases: TGTGCCAGCAGCTTAGCGCTTGCGGGGTTGGGAGAGACCCAGTACTTC. Its protein product is CASSLALAGLGETQYF.

The rearrangement uses TRBV27 and TRBJ1-1; no firm D call. The V end lost 4 bases, the J end lost 3 bases, and 12 bases lay between the germline ends. Germline V gene sequence: CDR1 MNHEY, CDR2 SMNVEV (reference sequence). This CDR3 has 14 amino acids. The CDR3 reads CASSSSGSYTEAFF. The CDR3, as DNA: TGTGCCAGCAGTTCATCCGGGAGCTACACTGAAGCTTTCTTT.